Presented here are 14 T cell receptor beta chains from one specimen sequenced in a study of blood T cell repertoires in COVID-19. TCRdb keeps only in-frame clones here, not all; method: immunoSEQ multiplex PCR. The sample lists over 150,000 clones; roughly 83% were seen once. Sequencing was done on a sample of peripheral blood. All receptors derive from a woman aged 55-75 years with acute or convalescent COVID-19.

The chain recombines TRBV3-1 (or the pseudogene TRBV3-2) with TRBJ1-4, with a possible D match to TRBD1 (6 bases). CDR1 is LGHDT, CDR2 YNNKEL, per germline (reference sequence). This CDR3 spans 16 amino acids. Trimming stripped 2 bases from V and 5 bases from J, with 15 bases between. The CDR3 DNA is TGTGCCAGCAGCCAACGGGGGGCAGTGACGAATGAAAAACTGTTTTTT. Its translation: CASSQRGAVTNEKLFF.

The chain is built from TRBV5-1 and TRBJ2-3, with D maybe TRBD2 (6 bases). CDR3 length: 16 amino acids. The V and J ends lost 4 bases and 2 bases respectively, with 17 bases between them. Germline CDR1 reads SGHRS; CDR2 reads YFSETQ. In nucleotides, the CDR3 is TGCGCCAGCAGCCCGACAGTCGGGGGTTCCACAGATACGCAGTATTTT. It translates to CASSPTVGGSTDTQYF.

The rearrangement joins TRBV30 to TRBJ1-1; D is perhaps TRBD1 (5 bases). From germline, CDR1 is GTSNPN and CDR2 SVGIG (reference sequence). The V and J ends lost 4 bases and 7 bases respectively, with 22 bases between them. This CDR3 is built from 15 residues. The CDR3 protein is CAWNRLVNSTVEAFF. CDR3 coding DNA: TGTGCCTGGAACAGGTTGGTAAATTCGACAGTTGAAGCTTTCTTT.

The chain is built from TRBV5-4 and TRBJ1-2; 11 nucleotides agree with TRBD1. The CDR3 has 17 residues. CDR1 and CDR2 (germline): SGHNT, YYREEE (reference sequence). Trimming took 0 bases from V and 3 from J; bases not matched to a gene: 7. CDR3 residues: CASSLALGGQGDYGYTF. For the CDR3, the DNA is TGTGCCAGCAGCTTGGCCTTGGGGGGACAGGGGGACTATGGCTACACCTTC.

As for this clone: At the DNA level, this CDR3 is encoded by other sequences in the same sample as well. V gene TRBV3-1 (or the pseudogene TRBV3-2) combines with J gene TRBJ1-3; D not certain. The germline gives CDR1 LGHDT, CDR2 YNNKEL (reference sequence). V shed 2 bases and J shed 2 bases, with 4 bases lying between them. This CDR3 is 13 amino acids long. CDR3: CASSQNTGNTIYF. CDR3 DNA: TGTGCCAGCAGCCAAAATACTGGAAACACCATATATTTT.

This clone occurred a few times. V gene TRBV5-4 combines with J gene TRBJ2-7; 10 bases map to TRBD1. After removal of 2 bases from V and 2 bases from J, the junction contained 4 bases not matched to a gene. Per germline, CDR1 SGHNT and CDR2 YYREEE (reference sequence). The CDR3 consists of 15 residues. CDR3 sequence: CASSFVGQGAYEQYV. CDR3 sequence (DNA): TGTGCCAGCAGCTTTGTCGGACAGGGGGCCTACGAGCAGTACGTC.

The rearrangement joins TRBV6-1 to TRBJ1-5, with D unclear. Trimming removed 3 bases at V and 0 bases at J, with 6 bases between. Germline V gene lookup returns CDR1 MNHNS and CDR2 SASEGT. The CDR3 is 14 residues long. The CDR3 nucleotides read TGTGCCAGCAGTGACAGTTATAGCAATCAGCCCCAGCATTTT. Its translation is CASSDSYSNQPQHF.

The gene calls are TRBV6-5 and TRBJ1-5; TRBD1 matches 10 bases. CDR1 is MNHEY, CDR2 SVGAGI, per germline. The CDR3 contains 15 residues. Losses at the gene ends were 5 bases for V and 4 bases for J; bases not matched to a gene: 5. The CDR3 DNA follows: TGTGCCAGCAGTAAGGGACAGGGGTTGAATCAGCCCCAGCATTTT. This gives the protein CASSKGQGLNQPQHF.

V gene TRBV13 combines with J gene TRBJ2-1; 9 positions agree with TRBD1. J lost 0 bases, V lost 3 bases, and 12 bases had no gene match. The V gene's germline CDR1 is PRHDT and CDR2 FYEKMQ (reference sequence). The CDR3 totals 19 residues. The CDR3 protein is CASSFSGTGIESSYNEQFF. DNA of the CDR3: TGTGCCAGCAGCTTCTCCGGGACAGGGATCGAGAGCTCCTACAATGAGCAGTTCTTC. The full variable domain, rest sourced from reference TRBV13 and TRBJ2-1, is AAGVIQSPRHLIKEKRETATLKCYPIPRHDTVYWYQQGPGQDPQFLISFYEKMQSDKGSIPDRFSAQQFSDYHSELNMSSLELGDSALYFCASSFSGTGIESSYNEQFFGPGTRLTVL.

In its sample, this clone was seen once. The rearrangement uses TRBV30 and TRBJ1-4; D might be TRBD1 (5 bases). Germline CDR1 GTSNPN, CDR2 SVGIG (reference sequence). This CDR3 region has 11 residues. With 4 bases removed from V and 12 bases from J, the gap between germline ends came to 12 bases. The CDR3: CAWMDTRELFF. DNA of the CDR3: TGTGCCTGGATGGACACCAGGGAACTGTTTTTT.

The chain is built from TRBV7-9 and TRBJ1-6, with TRBD1 identical over 7 bases. CDR1 and CDR2 (germline): SEHNR, FQNEAQ (reference sequence). The CDR3 extends over 16 amino acids. V lost 2 bases, J lost 7 bases, and 8 bases stayed unmatched. CDR3 DNA sequence: TGTGCCAGCAGCTTAACGGCGACAGGGCTAAATTCACCCCTCCACTTT. This sequence encodes CASSLTATGLNSPLHF.

This clone appeared once. The V and J genes are TRBV2 and TRBJ1-1; D gene uncertain. The CDR3 consists of 13 residues. Trimming removed 8 bases from V and 0 bases from J, with 10 bases in between. CDR1 and CDR2 from the germline V gene are SNHLY and FYNNEI. The CDR3 here is CASEGGMNTEAFF. CDR3 in DNA: TGTGCCAGCGAGGGAGGCATGAACACTGAAGCTTTCTTT.

This sequence joins TRBV7-9 and TRBJ2-1, with 7 bases matching TRBD2. From germline, CDR1 is SEHNR and CDR2 FQNEAQ (reference sequence). The V gene end was trimmed by 1 base and the J gene end by 5 bases; junction bases not matched to a gene: 8. CDR3 length equals 16 residues. The CDR3 reads CASSLGGSGRDNEQFF. CDR3 in DNA: TGTGCCAGCAGCTTAGGGGGTAGCGGGCGCGACAATGAGCAGTTCTTC.

The chain has TRBV11-2 and TRBJ2-3; D not resolved. CDR1 is SGHAT, CDR2 FQNNGV, per germline. The CDR3 runs 15 residues. Deletions cut 1 base from V and 7 bases from J, with 15 bases between. The CDR3 DNA is TGTGCCAGCAGCTTAGTAGAAGGTCAGACATATACGCAGTATTTT. Translating it yields CASSLVEGQTYTQYF.